The 18 T cell receptor beta chains listed next were all sequenced from one sample in a study of blood T cell repertoires in COVID-19. Profiling relied on immunoSEQ multiplex PCR, and the TCRdb table lists in-frame clones only, not all of them. This repertoire shows 280,000 or so clones, 88% found once; its top ten account for about 9.8%. The sequenced sample was peripheral blood. The receptors originated from a man aged 18 to 30 with active or convalescent COVID-19.

The chain employs TRBV6-5 and TRBJ2-7; TRBD2 aligns across 8 bases. Germline CDR1 reads MNHEY; CDR2 reads SVGAGI. The CDR3 has 11 amino acids. With V trimmed by 2 bases and J by 9 bases, 0 bases remained unmatched. The chain's CDR3 is CASSYSGRQYF. CDR3 DNA: TGTGCCAGCAGTTACAGCGGGAGGCAGTACTTC.

The CDR3 loop is CASSPWTSGGTGELFF. In DNA form, the CDR3 reads TGTGCCAGCAGCCCCTGGACTAGCGGGGGGACCGGGGAGCTGTTTTTT. The chain has TRBV9 and TRBJ2-2, with 14 bases that match TRBD2. Germline V CDR1 and CDR2: SGDLS, YYNGEE. There are 16 residues in the CDR3. V trimming: 4 bases; J trimming: 5 bases; junction bases outside the gene matches: 4.

The table lists this clone with many counts. The chain has TRBV12-5 and TRBJ1-2; possible D gene TRBD1, 6 bases. This CDR3 comprises 11 residues. Per germline, CDR1 LGHNT and CDR2 FRNRAP. The ends were cut back, 8 bases at V and 6 bases at J, with 10 bases in the middle. The CDR3, as DNA: TGTGCTAGTCAAACAGGGAATGGCTACACCTTC. Its translation is CASQTGNGYTF.

This chain connects TRBV24-1 to TRBJ2-1, with 8 bases lining up with TRBD2. Germline V CDR1 and CDR2: KGHDR, SFDVKD. CDR3 length equals 14 residues. The V gene end was trimmed by 4 bases and the J gene end by 2 bases; junction bases not matched to a gene: 0. The DNA for the CDR3 is TGTGCCACCAGTGACGGGGGGGCCTACAATGAGCAGTTCTTC. Translated: CATSDGGAYNEQFF.

The chain uses TRBV18 and TRBJ1-2, with a weak D call TRBD1 (5 bases). V was clipped by 0 bases and J by 4 bases, with 9 bases between them. CDR3 length equals 14 residues. Germline CDR1 reads KGHSH; CDR2 reads LQKENI. The CDR3 here is CASSPPQGSYGYTF. CDR3 in DNA: TGTGCCAGCTCACCACCGCAGGGCAGCTATGGCTACACCTTC. The entire variable domain, with the rest obtained from reference TRBV18 and TRBJ1-2, is as follows: NAGVMQNPRHLVRRRGQEARLRCSPMKGHSHVYWYRQLPEEGLKFMVYLQKENIIDESGMPKERFSAEFPKEGPSILRIQQVVRGDSAAYFCASSPPQGSYGYTFGSGTRLTVV.

V and J are TRBV6-4 and TRBJ1-6; 7 bases agree with TRBD1. The CDR3 covers 15 residues. With V trimmed by 4 bases and J by 8 bases, 8 bases remained unmatched. The V gene's germline CDR1 is MRHNA and CDR2 SNTAGT. The CDR3 region is CASSVRTGQDSPLHF. The CDR3 DNA follows: TGTGCCAGCAGTGTCAGGACAGGTCAAGATTCACCCCTCCACTTT.

The gene calls are TRBV5-1 and TRBJ2-3, with TRBD1 matching over 9 bases. The CDR3 runs to 14 residues. Germline V gene data show CDR1 as SGHRS and CDR2 as YFSETQ. Unmatched junction bases numbered 3, after V lost 4 bases and J lost 3 bases. CDR3 DNA: TGCGCCAGCAGCGACAGGGGGAGGACAGATACGCAGTATTTT. As protein: CASSDRGRTDTQYF.

The V gene is TRBV4-1, the J gene TRBJ1-5; the D gene is possibly TRBD1 (5 bases). V lost 4 bases and J lost 6, with 10 bases in between. From germline, CDR1 is MGHRA and CDR2 YSYEKL. The CDR3 is 13 amino acids. The CDR3 coding sequence is TGCGCCAGCAGCCGGGGGGAGACTCAGCCCCAGCATTTT. Translating gives CASSRGETQPQHF.

The chain combines TRBV7-6 with TRBJ2-5; 9 bases align to TRBD1. V was pared by 5 bases and J by 3 bases, with 13 bases of the junction left unmatched. Germline-derived CDR1 and CDR2 are SGHVS and FNYEAQ. The CDR3 has 17 residues. The CDR3 loop reads CASSPRGTGPKKETQYF. CDR3 sequence (DNA): TGTGCCAGCAGCCCCCGTGGGACAGGGCCTAAGAAAGAGACCCAGTACTTC.

The chain carries TRBV5-6 and TRBJ2-3; 9 nucleotides line up with TRBD2. The ends lost 0 bases at V and 3 bases at J; junction bases unmatched: 2. Germline assignment: CDR1 SGHDT and CDR2 YYEEEE. CDR3 length: 15 amino acids. The CDR3, as DNA: TGTGCCAGCAGCTTGGGACTAGCGGATACAGATACGCAGTATTTT. Encoded protein: CASSLGLADTDTQYF.

This CDR3 is CASSIQSGLGHQPQHF. The DNA of the CDR3 is TGTGCCAGTAGTATACAGTCAGGGTTGGGCCATCAGCCCCAGCATTTT. J is TRBJ1-5 and V is TRBV19; a possible D gene is TRBD1 (5 bases). This CDR3 is built from 16 residues. The V end lost 2 bases, the J end lost 5 bases, and 16 bases lay between the germline ends. The germline V gene encodes CDR1 LNHDA and CDR2 SQIVND (reference sequence).

V usage is TRBV29-1 and J usage is TRBJ2-1, with 8 bases identical to TRBD2. With 4 bases clipped from V and 8 bases from J, the junction kept 7 bases outside the gene matches. This CDR3 is 13 amino acids long. Germline V gene sequence: CDR1 SQVTM, CDR2 ANQGSEA. CDR3 sequence reads: CSVAGGLLDEQFF. In DNA, the CDR3 is TGCAGCGTTGCGGGGGGGCTCCTCGATGAGCAGTTCTTC.

V gene TRBV11-2 combines with J gene TRBJ1-4; 9 bases line up with TRBD1. Germline assignment: CDR1 SGHAT and CDR2 FQNNGV. Trimming took 2 bases from V and 13 from J; bases not matched to a gene: 8. This CDR3 region has 14 residues. For the CDR3, the DNA is TGTGCCAGCAGCTTACAGACAGGGGGGGGGCGACTGTTTTTT. Protein sequence: CASSLQTGGGRLFF.

This clone was seen a few times. V gene TRBV10-1 combines with J gene TRBJ1-1, with unresolved D. Germline lookup yields CDR1 WNHNN and CDR2 SYGVQD (reference sequence). Trimming pared 5 bases from V and 3 bases from J, leaving 7 bases between. The length of the CDR3 is 12 residues. CDR3 in amino acids: CASSTGYTEAFF. CDR3 nucleotide sequence: TGCGCCAGCAGTACGGGGTACACTGAAGCTTTCTTT.

The rearrangement uses TRBV27 and TRBJ2-2, with D uncertain. The CDR3 covers 16 residues. Trimming cost V 0 bases and J 9 bases, with 17 bases left between them. Germline-derived CDR1 and CDR2 are MNHEY and SMNVEV (reference sequence). The CDR3 spells CASSLSILLFPRELFF. In DNA, the CDR3 is TGTGCCAGCAGTTTATCTATCCTTCTCTTTCCCCGGGAGCTGTTTTTT.

CDR3 DNA sequence: TGCGCCAGCAGCAGGATGGGGAGCTCCTATAATTCACCCCTCCACTTT. Translating it yields CASSRMGSSYNSPLHF. The rearrangement links TRBV5-1 to TRBJ1-6; D uncertain. This CDR3 is built from 16 residues. V was clipped by 4 bases and J by 0 bases, with 11 bases between them. Per the germline V gene, CDR1 is SGHRS and CDR2 is YFSETQ.

The rearrangement links TRBV18 to TRBJ1-5, with 10 bases lining up with TRBD1. The length of the CDR3 is 17 residues. In germline, CDR1 is KGHSH, CDR2 LQKENI. V trimming: 6 bases; J trimming: 0 bases; junction bases outside the gene matches: 8. CDR3 residues: CASSRTGGGISNQPQHF. The CDR3 bases are TGTGCCAGCTCCCGGACAGGGGGGGGTATTAGCAATCAGCCCCAGCATTTT. The variable domain in full, with the rest retrieved from reference TRBV18 and TRBJ1-5, is NAGVMQNPRHLVRRRGQEARLRCSPMKGHSHVYWYRQLPEEGLKFMVYLQKENIIDESGMPKERFSAEFPKEGPSILRIQQVVRGDSAAYFCASSRTGGGISNQPQHFGDGTRLSIL.

V gene TRBV7-9 combines with J gene TRBJ1-6; no clear D gene. Germline V gene lookup returns CDR1 SEHNR and CDR2 FQNEAQ (reference sequence). CDR3 size: 14 residues. Trimming removed 5 bases from V and 5 bases from J, with 10 bases in between. The CDR3 is CASSALRDNSPLHF. CDR3 DNA: TGTGCCAGCAGCGCCCTGAGGGATAATTCACCCCTCCACTTT.